The 26 T cell receptor beta chains below come from one sample, sequenced in a study of blood T cell repertoires in COVID-19. TCRdb's table, derived via immunoSEQ multiplex PCR, lists solely in-frame clones and lacks some. The profile shows about 350,000 clones, over 85% of them singletons. The sample was peripheral blood. These receptors all come from a woman in her sixties or seventies with COVID-19, enrolled during active disease.

The chain uses TRBV7-9 and TRBJ1-2; perhaps TRBD1 as D (5 bases). The CDR3 has 15 residues. Germline assignment: CDR1 SEHNR and CDR2 FQNEAQ (reference sequence). Trimming took off 5 bases at V and 4 bases at J, with 17 bases between the two ends. Here the CDR3 reads CASSLQSGEIYGYTF. The CDR3 DNA is TGTGCCAGCAGCCTCCAATCGGGGGAGATCTATGGCTACACCTTC.

The chain recombines TRBV3-1 (or the pseudogene TRBV3-2) with TRBJ1-1, with D possibly matching TRBD1 (5 bases). Trimming removed 7 bases at V and 11 bases at J, with 20 bases between. Looked up from germline, CDR1 is LGHDT and CDR2 is YNNKEL (reference sequence). CDR3 size: 13 residues. The CDR3 coding sequence is TGTGCCAGCACCAATATCCAGGGCTCCAGGGCTTTCTTT. This sequence encodes CASTNIQGSRAFF.

The chain's CDR3 is CASSEYGQGQASYGYTF. In DNA, the CDR3 is TGTGCCAGCAGTGAATATGGACAGGGGCAGGCCAGCTATGGCTACACCTTC. V gene TRBV25-1 combines with J gene TRBJ1-2; 9 bases align to TRBD1. Germline lookup yields CDR1 MGHDK and CDR2 SYGVNS. There are 17 residues in the CDR3. V lost 0 bases and J lost 4; bases outside the gene matches: 9.

V is TRBV28 and J is TRBJ2-7, with TRBD2 identical over 14 bases. The CDR3 loop spans 18 amino acids. V shed 2 bases and J 1 base; nucleotides not matched to a gene: 7. CDR1 is MDHEN, CDR2 SYDVKM, per germline. CDR3 region: CASSLGPGLAGESYEQYF. CDR3 sequence (DNA): TGTGCCAGCAGTTTAGGTCCGGGACTAGCGGGGGAATCCTACGAGCAGTACTTC.

J is TRBJ1-5 and V is TRBV7-3; 8 bases are a match to TRBD1. The CDR3 sequence is 14 residues long. The germline gives CDR1 SGHTA, CDR2 FQGTGA. V lost 4 bases to trimming and J lost 7 bases; unmatched junction nucleotides: 6. The CDR3 loop reads CASSSGQGEQPQHF. CDR3 in DNA: TGTGCCAGCAGCTCAGGACAGGGAGAACAGCCCCAGCATTTT.

V and J are TRBV19 and TRBJ1-5; 7 positions match TRBD1. Germline trimming cut 5 bases from V and 1 base from J; bases unmatched to any gene: 5. The length of the CDR3 is 15 residues. Germline assignment: CDR1 LNHDA and CDR2 SQIVND (reference sequence). The chain's CDR3 is CASSRGGRSNQPQHF. The CDR3 coding sequence is TGTGCCAGTAGTCGAGGGGGCCGGAGCAATCAGCCCCAGCATTTT.

This chain uses TRBV19 with TRBJ1-2; D uncertain. V was pared by 6 bases and J by 2 bases, with 7 bases between. The length of the CDR3 is 12 residues. CDR1 and CDR2 (germline): LNHDA, SQIVND (reference sequence). This CDR3 is CASRTGNYGYTF. In nucleotides, the CDR3 is TGTGCCAGTAGAACGGGGAACTATGGCTACACCTTC.

The chain has TRBV4-1 and TRBJ2-7; 8 bases map to TRBD2. CDR3 size: 14 residues. Unmatched junction bases numbered 8, after V lost 4 bases and J lost 6 bases. The V gene's germline CDR1 is MGHRA and CDR2 YSYEKL. CDR3 coding DNA: TGCGCCAGCAGCCTTAGCGGGGCCCTGGGCGAGCAGTACTTC. As protein: CASSLSGALGEQYF.

This clone was counted a few times. The chain employs TRBV28 and TRBJ1-1; D is possibly TRBD1 (6 bases). The length of the CDR3 is 15 residues. V was cut by 3 bases and J by 10 bases, with 21 bases left in between. Germline V lookup: CDR1 MDHEN, CDR2 SYDVKM. The CDR3 loop reads CASSFPNRVLNGAFF. CDR3 sequence (DNA): TGTGCCAGCAGTTTCCCAAACAGGGTCCTTAATGGAGCTTTCTTT.

J is TRBJ1-2 and V is TRBV28; D not resolved. This CDR3 is built from 12 residues. The V end lost 10 bases, the J end lost 3 bases, and 12 bases lay between the germline ends. CDR1 MDHEN and CDR2 SYDVKM come from the germline V gene. For the CDR3, the DNA is TGTGCCACCACGGCGGGGTACTATGGCTACACCTTC. Translation gives CATTAGYYGYTF.

The V call is TRBV27, the J call TRBJ1-6; no definite D call. The germline CDR1 and CDR2 sequences are MNHEY and SMNVEV (reference sequence). Trimming took off 8 bases at V and 5 bases at J, with 7 bases between the two ends. The CDR3 is 12 residues long. The DNA of the CDR3 is TGTGCCAGCGGGCAGAATAATTCACCCCTCCACTTT. It translates to CASGQNNSPLHF.

This clone appeared once. The J gene is TRBJ2-1, the V gene TRBV11-2; perhaps TRBD1 as D (6 bases). The CDR3 extends over 14 amino acids. Trimming removed 5 bases from V and 10 bases from J, with 18 bases in between. The germline gives CDR1 SGHAT, CDR2 FQNNGV. CDR3 loop: CASSHNLQGREQFF. DNA of the CDR3: TGTGCCAGCAGCCACAACCTACAGGGCCGGGAGCAGTTCTTC. Full variable domain (rest looked up from reference TRBV11-2 and TRBJ2-1): EAGVAQSPRYKIIEKRQSVAFWCNPISGHATLYWYQQILGQGPKLLIQFQNNGVVDDSQLPKDRFSAERLKGVDSTLKIQPAKLEDSAVYLCASSHNLQGREQFFGPGTRLTVL.

The chain links TRBV6-2 or TRBV6-3 to TRBJ2-7; possible D gene TRBD2, 7 bases. The V and J ends lost 4 bases and 0 bases respectively, with 19 bases between them. The CDR3 spans 17 residues. Germline assignment: CDR1 MNHEY and CDR2 SVGEGT. CDR3 sequence reads: CASSSLLGGGLSYEQYF. The CDR3 region has the DNA TGTGCCAGCAGTTCACTTCTGGGGGGGGGCCTCTCCTACGAGCAGTACTTC.

This clone occurred many times. The rearrangement links TRBV7-9 to TRBJ1-2, with 12 bases that match TRBD1. CDR3 size: 16 residues. Germline V gives CDR1 SEHNR, CDR2 FQNEAQ (reference sequence). The ends lost 5 bases at V and 4 bases at J; junction bases unmatched: 8. CDR3 protein: CASSMGGQGAIYGYTF. As DNA, the CDR3 is TGTGCCAGCAGCATGGGGGGACAGGGGGCGATCTATGGCTACACCTTC.

The chain has TRBV6-6 and TRBJ1-6; TRBD1 matches at 10 bases. V shed 5 bases, J shed 10 bases, and the junction held 8 bases outside the gene matches. Germline V gene sequence: CDR1 MNHNY, CDR2 SVGAGI (reference sequence). This CDR3 contains 15 residues. The CDR3 region has the DNA TGTGCCAGCAGTATCCGACAGGGGGCGGAATCACCCCTCCACTTT. Protein: CASSIRQGAESPLHF.

The V gene is TRBV3-1 (or the pseudogene TRBV3-2), the J gene TRBJ2-2; 8 bases agree with TRBD1. Trimming removed 4 bases from V and 1 base from J; junction bases left unmatched: 2. Germline V CDR1 and CDR2: LGHDT, YNNKEL (reference sequence). The CDR3 totals 15 residues. The CDR3 DNA is TGTGCCAGCAGCCGGACAGGGAAGAACACCGGGGAGCTGTTTTTT. Its translation is CASSRTGKNTGELFF.

V is TRBV5-6 and J is TRBJ1-1; possible D gene TRBD1, 5 bases. This CDR3 is built from 15 residues. V was cut by 0 bases and J by 0 bases, with 9 bases left in between. Germline CDR1 SGHDT, CDR2 YYEEEE. DNA of the CDR3: TGTGCCAGCAGCTTGGAATCAGGGCTGAACACTGAAGCTTTCTTT. Amino acids: CASSLESGLNTEAFF. Variable domain in full (rest from reference TRBV5-6 and TRBJ1-1): DAGVTQSPTHLIKTRGQQVTLRCSPKSGHDTVSWYQQALGQGPQFIFQYYEEEERQRGNFPDRFSGHQFPNYSSELNVNALLLGDSALYLCASSLESGLNTEAFFGQGTRLTVV.

The chain employs TRBV7-7 and TRBJ2-5; the D gene is possibly TRBD1 (6 bases). CDR3 size: 14 residues. Germline loops: CDR1 SSHAT, CDR2 FNYEAQ (reference sequence). V was cut by 4 bases and J by 1 base, with 10 bases left in between. CDR3 amino acids: CASSSQGPQETQYF. The CDR3 DNA is TGTGCCAGCAGCTCACAGGGTCCCCAAGAGACCCAGTACTTC. Combining the CDR3 with reference TRBV7-7 and TRBJ2-5 gives the whole variable domain GAGVSQSPRYKVTKRGQDVTLRCDPISSHATLYWYQQALGQGPEFLTYFNYEAQPDKSGLPSDRFSAERPEGSISTLTIQRTEQRDSAMYRCASSSQGPQETQYFGPGTRLLVL.

This chain links TRBV7-9 with TRBJ1-3; no reliable D call. CDR1 and CDR2 from the germline V gene are SEHNR and FQNEAQ (reference sequence). The CDR3 spans 15 residues. V was pared by 5 bases and J by 4 bases, with 15 bases between. This chain's CDR3 is CASSPRTAGGNTIYF. The CDR3 nucleotides read TGTGCCAGCAGCCCCCGGACGGCGGGCGGAAACACCATATATTTT.

The CDR3 protein is CASSDPTGTSRANEQFF. For the CDR3, the DNA is TGCGCCAGCAGTGACCCGACCGGGACTAGCCGGGCCAATGAGCAGTTCTTC. This rearrangement joins TRBV10-1 to TRBJ2-1; 9 nucleotides agree with TRBD2. The CDR3 spans 17 residues. Trimming removed 3 bases from V and 6 bases from J; junction bases left unmatched: 12. CDR1 WNHNN and CDR2 SYGVQD come from the germline V gene (reference sequence).

This clone appeared a few times. The genes are TRBV4-1 and TRBJ1-2, with D maybe TRBD1 (6 bases). CDR3 length: 16 residues. V lost 4 bases and J lost 0, with 15 bases in between. CDR1 is MGHRA, CDR2 YSYEKL, per germline. The CDR3 nucleotides are TGCGCCAGCAGCCCGTTTTGGACAGCAGCTAACTATGGCTACACCTTC. It encodes CASSPFWTAANYGYTF.

The J gene is TRBJ1-1, the V gene TRBV19; no clear D. This CDR3 is built from 11 residues. V was clipped by 7 bases and J by 11 bases, with 14 bases between them. Germline V gene sequence: CDR1 LNHDA, CDR2 SQIVND (reference sequence). CDR3 DNA: TGTGCCAGTAAACTGAGTCATGTTGCTTTCTTT. It is translated as CASKLSHVAFF.

This clone occurred a few times. The V gene is TRBV7-2, the J gene TRBJ2-3, with TRBD1 matching over 11 bases. The CDR3 has 15 amino acids. J lost 6 bases, V lost 3 bases, and 5 bases had no gene match. Per germline, CDR1 SGHTA and CDR2 FQGNSA. The CDR3 bases are TGTGCCAGCAGCTTGGGACAGGGGGTCGCGGATACGCAGTATTTT. It yields the protein CASSLGQGVADTQYF.

This sequence joins TRBV6-5 and TRBJ1-2; D is possibly TRBD1 (5 bases). There are 15 residues in the CDR3. CDR1 is MNHEY and CDR2 is SVGAGI in the germline V gene. V lost 0 bases to trimming and J lost 4 bases, with 12 bases between them. The DNA for the CDR3 is TGTGCCAGCAGTTACTCAGGGGTTGGTAGCTATGGCTACACCTTC. Protein sequence: CASSYSGVGSYGYTF.

This sequence joins TRBV14 and TRBJ2-3, with 10 positions matching TRBD2. CDR1 SGHDN and CDR2 FVKESK come from the germline V gene. V lost 2 bases and J lost 1; bases outside the gene matches: 3. This CDR3 is 16 amino acids long. The CDR3 region has the DNA TGTGCCAGCAGCCAAAGAGCGGGGGGGGGCACAGATACGCAGTATTTT. This codes for CASSQRAGGGTDTQYF.

The CDR3: CASSLTGTSGNLNTGELFF. CDR3 nucleotide sequence: TGTGCCAGCAGCCTAACCGGGACTAGCGGAAACTTGAACACCGGGGAGCTGTTTTTT. The chain carries TRBV11-2 and TRBJ2-2; 11 bases fit TRBD2. Per the germline V gene, CDR1 is SGHAT and CDR2 is FQNNGV. Trimming took 5 bases from V and 1 from J; bases not matched to a gene: 12. CDR3 length: 19 residues.